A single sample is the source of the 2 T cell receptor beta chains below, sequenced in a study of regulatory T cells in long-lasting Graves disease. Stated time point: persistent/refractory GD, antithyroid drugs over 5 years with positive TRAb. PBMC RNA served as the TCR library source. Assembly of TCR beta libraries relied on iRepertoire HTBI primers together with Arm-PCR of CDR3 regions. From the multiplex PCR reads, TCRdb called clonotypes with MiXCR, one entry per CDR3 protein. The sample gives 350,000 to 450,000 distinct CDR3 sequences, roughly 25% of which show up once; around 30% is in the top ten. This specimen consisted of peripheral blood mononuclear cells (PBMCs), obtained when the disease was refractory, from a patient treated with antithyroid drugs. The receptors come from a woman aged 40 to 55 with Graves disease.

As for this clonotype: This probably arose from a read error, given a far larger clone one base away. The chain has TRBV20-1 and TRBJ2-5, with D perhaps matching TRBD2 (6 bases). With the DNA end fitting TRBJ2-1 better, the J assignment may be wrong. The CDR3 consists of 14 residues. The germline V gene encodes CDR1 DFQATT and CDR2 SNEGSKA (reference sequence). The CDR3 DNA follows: TGCAGTGCTGCCTGGGCTAGCGTTTCACATGAGCAGTTCTTC. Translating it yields CSAAWASVSHEQFF.

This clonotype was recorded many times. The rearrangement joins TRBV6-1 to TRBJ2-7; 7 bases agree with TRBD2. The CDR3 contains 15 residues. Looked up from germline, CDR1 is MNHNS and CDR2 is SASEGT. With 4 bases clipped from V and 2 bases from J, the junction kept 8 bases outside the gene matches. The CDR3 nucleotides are TGTGCCAGCAGTGCCGCGGGGGTCGGAACCTACGAGCAGTACTTC. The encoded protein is CASSAAGVGTYEQYF.